Each of the 26 T cell receptor beta chains below was sequenced from the same sample in a study of cytomegalovirus exposure and HLA in healthy donors. Both 60 Vbeta primers and 13 Jbeta primers went into the PCR. TCRdb's copy holds only in-frame clones and misses some; the assay was immunoSEQ multiplex PCR. Of about 150,000 clones in the sample, around three quarters are singletons; the top ten hold around 3.3%. Sequencing used PBMCs. Source of these receptors: a woman aged 40 to 49 in good health and CMV-seronegative.

In this sample, this clone turned up once. The chain couples TRBV12-5 to TRBJ2-1, with D possibly TRBD2 on 6 matching bases. The CDR3 has 21 amino acids. The germline V and J ends were trimmed by 2 bases and 8 bases, with 34 bases remaining between them. CDR1 LGHNT and CDR2 FRNRAP come from the germline V gene. The CDR3 DNA sequence: TGTGCTAGTGGTTTGTACCATCTGGGAACAGTAATGGGGCTAGCGAAGGATGAGCAGTTCTTC. Translating gives CASGLYHLGTVMGLAKDEQFF.

The gene calls are TRBV11-2 and TRBJ1-4, with a possible D match to TRBD1 (6 bases). The germline V and J ends were trimmed by 5 bases and 5 bases, with 18 bases remaining between them. CDR1 and CDR2 (germline): SGHAT, FQNNGV. The CDR3 totals 16 residues. In DNA form, the CDR3 reads TGTGCCAGCAGCCCCCAACGGGCAGGGGCGAATGAAAAACTGTTTTTT. It codes for CASSPQRAGANEKLFF.

V is TRBV5-1 and J is TRBJ1-1; TRBD1 might be the D (5 bases). The CDR3 runs 16 residues. Trimming cost V 4 bases and J 4 bases, with 20 bases left between them. Germline CDR1 is SGHRS and CDR2 is YFSETQ. CDR3 sequence (DNA): TGCGCCAGCAGCCCGGAGTTAGGGGAGGTGAGCACTGAAGCTTTCTTT. Protein product: CASSPELGEVSTEAFF. The full variable domain, rest sourced from reference TRBV5-1 and TRBJ1-1, is KAGVTQTPRYLIKTRGQQVTLSCSPISGHRSVSWYQQTPGQGLQFLFEYFSETQRNKGNFPGRFSGRQFSNSRSEMNVSTLELGDSALYLCASSPELGEVSTEAFFGQGTRLTVV.

This clone was seen only once. The CDR3 nucleotides are TGTGCCAGTATAACAGGGAATGGCTACACCTTC. Translating gives CASITGNGYTF. The chain links TRBV7-2 to TRBJ1-2, with D possibly TRBD1 on 6 matching bases. Germline V CDR1 and CDR2: SGHTA, FQGNSA. CDR3 length: 11 residues. With 9 bases removed from V and 6 bases from J, the gap between germline ends came to 11 bases.

The chain couples TRBV11-2 to TRBJ2-7; 8 nucleotides line up with TRBD1. Trimming cost V 1 base and J 6 bases; bases outside gene matches: 8. Germline CDR1 SGHAT, CDR2 FQNNGV. CDR3 length: 15 amino acids. The DNA of the CDR3 is TGTGCCAGCAGCTTAGGAGGGACAGGTCAAGGCGAGCAGTACTTC. Encoded protein: CASSLGGTGQGEQYF.

The chain recombines TRBV15 with TRBJ1-1, with a weak D call TRBD1 (6 bases). Germline loops: CDR1 LNHNV, CDR2 YYDKDF (reference sequence). V shed 3 bases and J shed 4 bases, with 15 bases lying between them. There are 15 residues in the CDR3. CDR3 nucleotides: TGTGCCACCAGCAGCCCTATCAGGGGCGGCACTGAAGCTTTCTTT. It is translated as CATSSPIRGGTEAFF. Supplemented by reference TRBV15 and TRBJ1-1, the full variable domain reads DAMVIQNPRYQVTQFGKPVTLSCSQTLNHNVMYWYQQKSSQAPKLLFHYYDKDFNNEADTPDNFQSRRPNTSFCFLDIRSPGLGDTAMYLCATSSPIRGGTEAFFGQGTRLTVV.

This clone has just a few counts. V usage is TRBV27 and J usage is TRBJ2-2; 8 nucleotides align to TRBD2. Germline V CDR1 and CDR2: MNHEY, SMNVEV (reference sequence). This CDR3 contains 13 residues. The J segment lost 11 bases and the V segment lost 5 bases, leaving 7 bases of the junction unmatched. The CDR3, as DNA: TGTGCCAGCAGTCCCTGGGCGGGAGGAGAGCTGTTTTTT. Translating it yields CASSPWAGGELFF.

The chain links TRBV4-1 to TRBJ1-5, with TRBD1 matching over 8 bases. CDR3 length: 16 amino acids. Trimming took 0 bases from V and 5 from J; bases not matched to a gene: 6. Germline V lookup: CDR1 MGHRA, CDR2 YSYEKL. Here the CDR3 reads CASSQEEAGGDQPQHF. The CDR3, as DNA: TGCGCCAGCAGCCAAGAAGAGGCAGGGGGCGATCAGCCCCAGCATTTT.

The rearrangement uses TRBV6-5 and TRBJ1-2; TRBD1 is a possible D gene (6 bases). Germline V gives CDR1 MNHEY, CDR2 SVGAGI. This CDR3 has 14 residues. V was clipped by 6 bases and J by 4 bases, with 15 bases between them. DNA for the CDR3: TGTGCCAGCAGAACCACAGGGCAGGTCTATGGCTACACCTTC. Its protein is CASRTTGQVYGYTF.

This rearrangement joins TRBV13 to TRBJ2-5; the match to TRBD1 covers 12 bases. Unmatched junction bases numbered 19, after V lost 5 bases and J lost 3 bases. Per germline, CDR1 PRHDT and CDR2 FYEKMQ (reference sequence). The length of the CDR3 is 20 residues. The CDR3 spells CASSPPFRYRDRGLEETQYF. Here the CDR3 DNA reads TGTGCCAGCAGCCCTCCTTTTCGGTACCGGGACAGGGGGCTCGAAGAGACCCAGTACTTC. Together with reference TRBV13 and TRBJ2-5, the CDR3 gives the full variable domain: AAGVIQSPRHLIKEKRETATLKCYPIPRHDTVYWYQQGPGQDPQFLISFYEKMQSDKGSIPDRFSAQQFSDYHSELNMSSLELGDSALYFCASSPPFRYRDRGLEETQYFGPGTRLLVL.

The J gene is TRBJ2-2, the V gene TRBV10-3; a possible D gene is TRBD2 (6 bases). The CDR3 sequence is 14 residues long. CDR1 and CDR2 (germline): ENHRY, SYGVKD. V lost 7 bases to trimming and J lost 7 bases, with 16 bases between them. The CDR3 region has the DNA TGTGCCATCATCGGACGATGGGAGGACGGGGAGCTGTTTTTT. Protein product: CAIIGRWEDGELFF.

The chain recombines TRBV29-1 with TRBJ1-1, with D possibly TRBD1 on 6 matching bases. The CDR3 consists of 14 residues. V was cut by 1 base and J by 1 base, with 10 bases left in between. Germline assignment: CDR1 SQVTM and CDR2 ANQGSEA. This CDR3 is CSVEVWGQNTEAFF. The CDR3 coding sequence is TGCAGCGTTGAAGTTTGGGGACAGAACACTGAAGCTTTCTTT.

This chain links TRBV15 with TRBJ2-7, with D perhaps TRBD1 (5 bases). Germline-derived CDR1 and CDR2 are LNHNV and YYDKDF (reference sequence). CDR3 length: 15 residues. Deletions cut 0 bases from V and 6 bases from J, with 15 bases between. The CDR3 loop reads CATSRESFRVGEQYF. The DNA for the CDR3 is TGTGCCACCAGCAGAGAAAGCTTCAGGGTTGGCGAGCAGTACTTC.

This rearrangement joins TRBV6-1 to TRBJ1-2; TRBD1 aligns across 8 bases. V shed 3 bases and J 0 bases; nucleotides not matched to a gene: 6. This CDR3 comprises 16 residues. CDR1 and CDR2 (germline): MNHNS, SASEGT. The CDR3 here is CASSDPGQGPNYGYTF. CDR3 nucleotide sequence: TGTGCCAGCAGTGACCCAGGACAGGGCCCTAACTATGGCTACACCTTC.

The chain joins TRBV20-1 to TRBJ1-1; a possible D gene is TRBD1 (6 bases). Germline V lookup: CDR1 DFQATT, CDR2 SNEGSKA (reference sequence). The CDR3 covers 11 residues. V lost 5 bases, J lost 5 bases, and 9 bases lay in between. The CDR3 nucleotides read TGCAGTGCTCCAGGGGTTACTGAAGCTTTCTTT. It is translated as CSAPGVTEAFF.

This clone is a singleton in its sample. The rearrangement uses TRBV6-4 and TRBJ2-2, with 7 nucleotides matching TRBD1. V gave up 6 bases and J gave up 3 bases; unmatched junction bases: 4. This CDR3 has 14 residues. CDR1 is MRHNA and CDR2 is SNTAGT in the germline V gene. The CDR3 sequence: CASRGDSDTGELFF. The CDR3 DNA follows: TGTGCCAGCAGGGGGGACAGCGACACCGGGGAGCTGTTTTTT.

The V and J genes are TRBV7-9 and TRBJ1-2; weak D call: TRBD1 (5 bases). CDR3 length: 16 amino acids. V shed 2 bases and J shed 4 bases, with 17 bases lying between them. CDR1 SEHNR and CDR2 FQNEAQ come from the germline V gene (reference sequence). The CDR3 bases are TGTGCCAGCAGCTTAATAAGGTCGGGGGAAACCTATGGCTACACCTTC. Translation: CASSLIRSGETYGYTF.

V and J are TRBV6-1 and TRBJ1-1, with unresolved D. The V gene lost 2 bases and the J gene lost 4 bases, with 8 bases spanning the gap. CDR3 length: 13 amino acids. The germline CDR1 and CDR2 sequences are MNHNS and SASEGT. CDR3 protein: CASSEPYRTEAFF. Here the CDR3 DNA reads TGTGCCAGCAGTGAACCCTACCGCACTGAAGCTTTCTTT.

The chain couples TRBV6-1 to TRBJ2-3; 8 bases align to TRBD2. Germline V lookup: CDR1 MNHNS, CDR2 SASEGT. With 3 bases clipped from V and 7 bases from J, the junction kept 12 bases outside the gene matches. The CDR3 consists of 16 residues. CDR3 amino acids: CASSEEPGLGPHTQYF. CDR3 nucleotide sequence: TGTGCCAGCAGTGAGGAACCGGGACTAGGGCCTCATACGCAGTATTTT.

This rearrangement joins TRBV18 to TRBJ2-7; a possible D gene is TRBD1 (6 bases). The CDR3 covers 16 residues. Trimming removed 2 bases at V and 3 bases at J, with 17 bases between. Germline values: CDR1 KGHSH, CDR2 LQKENI. The CDR3 bases are TGTGCCAGCTCACCAACTTCTGGGACACATAGCTACGAGCAGTACTTC. It codes for CASSPTSGTHSYEQYF.

The chain links TRBV9 to TRBJ2-5; a weak D match, TRBD1 (6 bases). The DNA end lines up better with TRBJ2-7; the J call may be wrong. Germline loops: CDR1 SGDLS, CDR2 YYNGEE. There are 15 residues in the CDR3. The CDR3 coding sequence is TGTGCCAGCAGCGTTGGGGCAGGGGCCTCGGGCGAGCAGTACTTC. Translating gives CASSVGAGASGEQYF.

This chain connects TRBV18 to TRBJ2-7, with 11 positions matching TRBD2. V was clipped by 3 bases and J by 3 bases; unmatched bases: 7. This CDR3 has 16 amino acids. Germline V CDR1 and CDR2: KGHSH, LQKENI. CDR3 sequence: CASSPEAGLAGYEQYF. The CDR3 DNA reads as TGTGCCAGCTCACCTGAAGCTGGACTAGCGGGCTACGAGCAGTACTTC.

The V call is TRBV6-1, the J call TRBJ2-2, with 12 bases fitting TRBD2. The CDR3 length is 16 residues. Germline CDR1 reads MNHNS; CDR2 reads SASEGT. J was trimmed by 6 bases and V by 2 bases; bases with no gene match: 4. The DNA of the CDR3 is TGTGCCAGCAGTGAACTAGCGGGGGGGCTCGCCGGGGAGCTGTTTTTT. The encoded protein is CASSELAGGLAGELFF.

The chain couples TRBV6-6 to TRBJ2-3, with TRBD2 matching over 7 bases. V gave up 2 bases and J gave up 0 bases; unmatched junction bases: 5. Germline values: CDR1 MNHNY, CDR2 SVGAGI (reference sequence). This CDR3 contains 16 residues. Here the CDR3 DNA reads TGTGCCAGCAGTTACCGCGGGGGAACTAGCACAGATACGCAGTATTTT. This encodes CASSYRGGTSTDTQYF.

The chain employs TRBV7-3 and TRBJ2-1, with TRBD1 identical over 9 bases. CDR1 and CDR2 from the germline V gene are SGHTA and FQGTGA. CDR3 size: 15 residues. The V and J ends lost 6 bases and 2 bases, in that order; junction bases with no gene match: 5. CDR3 coding DNA: TGTGCCAGCAGTCCCGACAGGGGGACCTACAATGAGCAGTTCTTC. Translated: CASSPDRGTYNEQFF.

The chain carries TRBV5-6 and TRBJ2-5; 10 nucleotides line up with TRBD1. The CDR3 spans 14 residues. Germline V lookup: CDR1 SGHDT, CDR2 YYEEEE. V dropped 3 bases and J dropped 11; count of bases not matched to a gene: 10. The CDR3 region is CASSSRTGGRVQYF. The CDR3 nucleotides read TGTGCCAGCAGCTCTCGGACAGGGGGAAGGGTGCAGTACTTC.